This T cell receptor beta chain stems from a study of shared clonotypes between healthy human individuals (dated by TCRdb to 2020 to 2021). Background for the entire study: A few men and two women, aged 18 to 49 years, made up the cohort. The study deeply sequenced blood TCR repertoires of several healthy adults to estimate repertoire size and the extent of clonotype sharing between individuals. Leukapheresis yielded between about 0.85 and 10 billion PBMCs per donor. Per donor, three plates each were used for CD4 naive and CD4 memory, two for CD8 naive, and one for CD8 memory. To increase sequencing depth and limit assay-specific biases, TCR repertoire library preparation and sequencing were carried out by different laboratories using diverse techniques. General study outcomes and caveats: Even with the large sequencing depth, rarefaction of the sorted-subset datasets indicated that sequencing was incomplete. Naive subsets generally had larger estimated clonotype richness than memory subsets. Across a few donors, approximately 5% of naive CD4, 3.5% of naive CD8, roughly 2.2% of memory CD4, and approximately 0.4% of memory CD8 clonotypes were shared. Pairwise subsampling led to the expectation that sequencing depth would affect the degree of clonotype sharing among donors. Compared with non-shared clonotypes, clonotypes shared by all four sorted-subset donors had higher generation probabilities. The genetic and exposure-history diversity represented was limited by the small number of donors. Sampling was restricted to blood, and TCR repertoires in tissue are likely to differ from TCR repertoires in blood.

Turning to this clone: Its cognate antigen has yet to be identified. Base qualities are not provided; no much larger clone lies one nucleotide away.

The donors were healthy, HIV-negative adults with no recently reported acute infections or vaccinations. Only Caucasian adults living in Nashville, Tennessee, USA were represented among the donors. CD4+ T cells were enriched by magnetic negative selection; naive cells were then positively selected on CD45RA, and the negative fraction formed the memory subset. After blood collection by leukapheresis, PBMCs were isolated using Ficoll-Histopaque density gradient centrifugation and then cryopreserved in the vapor phase of liquid nitrogen. Analytical flow cytometry was used to check the purity and quantity of each magnetically sorted T cell population. From each sorted fraction, genomic DNA was isolated and quantified by UV absorbance on a Nanodrop 2000c. TCR CDR3 regions were amplified from genomic DNA by multiplex PCR using the deep immunoSEQ assay. Extracted genomic DNA from each cell subset was spread evenly across all wells of several immunoSEQ 96-well plates, with each plate serving as a replicate. For sorted subsets, about 200 ng genomic DNA, equal to 30,000 or so T cell genomes, was loaded into each replicate PCR. Purified libraries were measured with a Qubit 3.0 fluorometer, size-checked on a Bioanalyzer 2100, and measured again with the KAPA Library Quantification kit. Every immunoSEQ 96-well plate was sequenced on a dedicated single-read 150-cycle Illumina NextSeq 550 flow cell. The original methods were these. Because the immunoSEQ output included only junctional sequences and no quality scores, the filtering could not be the same as the filtering used for full-length reads. Sequences were annotated with PyIR, a Python wrapper for IgBLAST v1.9, and V/J genes and CDR3 were assigned using IMGT germline references. Reads were filtered out if the reads had weak V/J assignments (E-value above 1e-6), no CDR3, stop codons, out-of-frame junctions, or ambiguous translated residues. V3J clonotypes were defined as sequences sharing the same inferred V gene, J gene, and CDR3 amino acid sequence. The percentage overlap between two repertoires was calculated by dividing the number of shared unique clonotypes by the size of the smaller repertoire. Repertoire richness was assessed with RTK rarefaction, the Chao1 estimator, and Recon v2.1 estimates of unobserved clonotypes. OLGA was used to compute generation probabilities for all TCRbeta clonotypes that the gDNA method yielded from four donors. Held by TCRdb, this immuneACCESS table contains in-frame sequences only and omits some clones. Under half of the omission traces to an unresolved V gene where checked; the cause of the rest is unknown. The V and J calls and clone size come from that table; D and trimming were worked out from the DNA. For this sample the table gives about 2.4 million clones, of which more than 85% were detected only once. The top ten constitute approximately 0.35% of the sample.

The CDR3, from cysteine to phenylalanine, totals 16 residues. Of the read, only the CDR3 DNA is kept; its 48 bases are in frame from base 1. Trimming accounts for 0 bases at V and 3 bases at J, while the number of junction bases matched to no gene is 6. Reading the germline V gene (reference sequence) gives CDR1 SGHNT and CDR2 YYREEE. Sample: naive CD4+ T cells from PBMCs. The label giving this sample's cell subset or site can be read as: CD45RA+ positively selected. This clonotype was obtained from a young man in good health. Some clones in this sample may be carry-over from other donors' samples. This receptor chain uses TRBV5-4 and TRBJ2-5, and TRBD1 aligns with 9 junction nucleotides. The CDR3 protein: CASSLGQGVGKETQYF. The nucleotide sequence is TGTGCCAGCAGCTTGGGACAGGGGGTGGGGAAAGAGACCCAGTACTTC.